The 19 T cell receptor beta chains listed next were all sequenced from one sample in a study of Graves' ophthalmopathy and Graves' hyperthyroidism. The study amplified TCR beta CDR3 regions using RNA transcripts. Scientists carried out first-round RT-PCR using HTBI primers and then a second-round multiplex PCR. TCRdb independently ran MiXCR on the multiplex PCR reads; one entry per CDR3 protein. The sample has 400,000 to 500,000 distinct CDR3 sequences; around a fifth are singletons. Sequencing was performed on peripheral blood. The receptors originated from a woman aged 18-29 years with stable Graves' hyperthyroidism.

This clonotype has ten or more counts. V gene TRBV20-1 combines with J gene TRBJ1-6; no definite D call. The CDR3 totals 12 residues. Trimming took 4 bases from V and 9 from J, leaving 10 bases between them. Germline-derived CDR1 and CDR2 are DFQATT and SNEGSKA (reference sequence). The CDR3 DNA reads as TGCAGTGCTAATTCGGAGGGTTCACCCCTCCACTTT. Its translation is CSANSEGSPLHF.

V usage is TRBV28 and J usage is TRBJ1-2; D is uncertain. The V gene's germline CDR1 is MDHEN and CDR2 SYDVKM. Trimming took off 5 bases at V and 1 base at J, with 11 bases between the two ends. The CDR3 contains 14 residues. The CDR3 DNA is TGTGCCAGCAGTCTTTTGGGGAATAACTATGGCTACACCTTC. Translation gives CASSLLGNNYGYTF.

The chain joins TRBV30 to TRBJ2-5; D unclear. Looked up from germline, CDR1 is GTSNPN and CDR2 is SVGIG (reference sequence). CDR3 length equals 13 residues. V was cut by 1 base and J by 3 bases, with 9 bases left in between. This CDR3 reads CAWSGPLKETQYF. CDR3 DNA sequence: TGTGCCTGGAGTGGACCCTTGAAAGAGACCCAGTACTTC.

This clonotype has only a few counts. The chain recombines TRBV5-1 with TRBJ2-5; TRBD2 matches 14 bases. Per the germline V gene, CDR1 is SGHRS and CDR2 is YFSETQ. The CDR3 is made up of 14 amino acids. The ends lost 4 bases at V and 10 bases at J; junction bases unmatched: 6. The CDR3 spells CASSPGTSGSNQYF. CDR3 in DNA: TGCGCCAGCAGCCCGGGGACTAGCGGGAGTAACCAGTACTTC.

This clonotype was observed many times. This may come from a read error, since a much larger clone is one base off. CDR3 sequence (DNA): TGTGCCAGCAGCTTACAGGGGAGCACTGAAGCTTTCTTT. Translation: CASSLQGSTEAFF. This chain connects TRBV5-5 to TRBJ1-1; TRBD1 matches 7 bases. CDR1 and CDR2 (germline): SGHKS, YYEKEE (reference sequence). CDR3 size: 13 residues. The ends lost 2 bases at V and 4 bases at J; junction bases unmatched: 2.

This clonotype was counted a single time. The CDR3 DNA reads TGTGCCAGCACCCCGACAGAAAACTATGGCTACACCTTC. It translates to CASTPTENYGYTF. The gene calls are TRBV6-1 and TRBJ1-2, with D possibly being TRBD1 (5 bases). Trimming pared 7 bases from V and 2 bases from J, leaving 11 bases between. CDR1 is MNHNS, CDR2 SASEGT, per germline. CDR3 length: 13 amino acids.

Notes on this clonotype: A much larger clone sits a single nucleotide away, making a read error possible. This sequence joins TRBV3-1 and TRBJ1-5; D not resolved. V gave up 1 base and J gave up 10 bases, with 17 bases separating them. The CDR3 extends over 15 amino acids. The V gene's germline CDR1 is LGHDT and CDR2 YNNKEL (reference sequence). The CDR3 DNA reads TGTGCCAGCAGCCAAGGGCAAGGGTTAAACCATCCCCAGCATTTT. This encodes CASSQGQGLNHPQHF.

This clonotype was observed at least ten times. This chain joins TRBV18 and TRBJ1-2; D may be TRBD1 (6 bases). CDR3 size: 15 residues. V dropped 3 bases and J dropped 3 bases, with 14 bases sitting between them. Per germline, CDR1 KGHSH and CDR2 LQKENI. The CDR3 coding sequence is TGTGCCAGCTCACCCTCTCGACAGGTGGACTATGGCTACACCTTC. Residues: CASSPSRQVDYGYTF.

This clonotype came up many times. The J gene is TRBJ1-1, the V gene TRBV6-2 or TRBV6-3; the D gene is possibly TRBD1 (6 bases). Trimming shortened V by 5 bases and J by 5 bases, and 12 bases separated the two germline ends. CDR1 MNHEY and CDR2 SVGEGT come from the germline V gene. The CDR3 has 13 residues. The CDR3 loop is CASSPRGGTEAFF. The DNA of the CDR3 is TGTGCCAGCAGTCCTAGAGGGGGGACTGAAGCTTTCTTT.

This clonotype was found a few times. DNA for the CDR3: TGTGCCAGCTCACCGATCCAGGAAAACACTGAAGCTTTCTTT. Translation: CASSPIQENTEAFF. The genes are TRBV18 and TRBJ1-1; D not certain. In germline, CDR1 is KGHSH, CDR2 LQKENI. V was clipped by 3 bases and J by 2 bases, with 10 bases between them. This CDR3 spans 14 amino acids.

In its sample, this clonotype was seen many times. The gene calls are TRBV6-2 or TRBV6-3 and TRBJ2-7; D might be TRBD1 (6 bases). The V gene lost 4 bases and the J gene lost 2 bases, with 15 bases spanning the gap. Per germline, CDR1 MNHEY and CDR2 SVGEGT. The CDR3 extends over 15 amino acids. The CDR3 protein is CASSFRQDSPYEQYF. CDR3 DNA: TGTGCCAGCAGTTTTCGACAGGACAGTCCCTACGAGCAGTACTTC.

There are a few counts of this clonotype. This chain joins TRBV4-2 and TRBJ1-2, with TRBD1 identical over 10 bases. Losses at the gene ends were 3 bases for V and 4 bases for J; bases not matched to a gene: 2. The CDR3 covers 14 residues. The germline CDR1 and CDR2 sequences are LGHNA and YNFKEQ. The DNA of the CDR3 is TGTGCCAGCAGCCAGGGGACAGGGGCCTATGGCTACACCTTC. Its translation: CASSQGTGAYGYTF.

This clonotype has ten or more counts. The rearrangement links TRBV15 to TRBJ1-5, with D hard to call. Looked up from germline, CDR1 is LNHNV and CDR2 is YYDKDF (reference sequence). CDR3 length: 14 amino acids. V lost 3 bases, J lost 1 base, and 7 bases lay in between. For the CDR3, the DNA is TGTGCCACCAGCAGGGGCTTAAGCAATCAGCCCCAGCATTTT. It codes for CATSRGLSNQPQHF.

This clonotype was picked up many times. The V call is TRBV12-3 or TRBV12-4, the J call TRBJ1-1, with D maybe TRBD1 (6 bases). This CDR3 region has 14 residues. Trimming removed 3 bases at V and 5 bases at J, with 13 bases between. The DNA for the CDR3 is TGTGCCAGCAGTTTGGGGGGCGCGAGAACTGAAGCTTTCTTT. The encoded protein is CASSLGGARTEAFF.

This clonotype appeared many times. V usage is TRBV2 and J usage is TRBJ2-5; no clear D. CDR1 is SNHLY, CDR2 FYNNEI, per germline. CDR3 length: 12 residues. V was pared by 7 bases and J by 4 bases, with 10 bases between. This CDR3 reads CASKREGETQYF. The CDR3 nucleotides read TGTGCCAGCAAAAGGGAAGGAGAGACCCAGTACTTC.

This clonotype was seen ten or more times. The chain carries TRBV10-3 and TRBJ1-2; D call uncertain. CDR1 ENHRY and CDR2 SYGVKD come from the germline V gene. The CDR3 has 15 amino acids. V lost 4 bases, J lost 0 bases, and 12 bases lay in between. CDR3 region: CAISATDGANYGYTF. The DNA for the CDR3 is TGTGCCATCAGTGCCACGGACGGAGCTAACTATGGCTACACCTTC.

V gene TRBV28 combines with J gene TRBJ1-1; TRBD1 matches 7 bases. Germline loops: CDR1 MDHEN, CDR2 SYDVKM. V gave up 8 bases and J gave up 3 bases; unmatched junction bases: 9. This CDR3 is 14 amino acids long. The CDR3 nucleotides read TGTGCCAGCCACCAAGGGGGCTGGGACACTGAAGCTTTCTTT. Translated, it gives CASHQGGWDTEAFF. The complete variable domain, with remaining parts taken from reference TRBV28 and TRBJ1-1, reads DVKVTQSSRYLVKRTGEKVFLECVQDMDHENMFWYRQDPGLGLRLIYFSYDVKMKEKGDIPEGYSVSREKKERFSLILESASTNQTSMYLCASHQGGWDTEAFFGQGTRLTVV.

This clonotype was observed a handful of times. This CDR3 is CASSITGGAYGYTF. CDR3 nucleotide sequence: TGTGCCAGCAGCATCACAGGGGGAGCCTATGGCTACACCTTC. The chain has TRBV12-3 or TRBV12-4 and TRBJ1-2; 8 bases agree with TRBD1. The V gene end was trimmed by 6 bases and the J gene end by 4 bases; junction bases not matched to a gene: 7. CDR3 length: 14 residues.

The rearrangement joins TRBV12-3 or TRBV12-4 to TRBJ1-2; 8 bases agree with TRBD1. With 5 bases clipped from V and 0 bases from J, the junction kept 8 bases outside the gene matches. This CDR3 is 16 amino acids long. This CDR3 is CASSDGQGLANYGYTF. The CDR3 nucleotides are TGTGCCAGCAGTGACGGACAGGGCCTAGCTAACTATGGCTACACCTTC.